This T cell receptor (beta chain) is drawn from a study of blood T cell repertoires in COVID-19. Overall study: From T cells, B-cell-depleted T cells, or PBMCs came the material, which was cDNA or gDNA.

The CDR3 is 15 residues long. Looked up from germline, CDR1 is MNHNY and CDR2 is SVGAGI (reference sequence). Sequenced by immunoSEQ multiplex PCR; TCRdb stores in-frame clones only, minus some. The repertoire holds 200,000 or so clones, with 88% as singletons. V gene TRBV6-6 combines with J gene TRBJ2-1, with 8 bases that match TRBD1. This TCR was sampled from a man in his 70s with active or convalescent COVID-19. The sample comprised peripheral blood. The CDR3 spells CTSRGGQGISYEQFF. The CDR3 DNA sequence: TGTACTTCAAGGGGAGGACAGGGAATTTCATATGAGCAGTTCTTC.